This TCR beta chain derives from a study of T cells in Graves' hyperthyroidism and ophthalmopathy. It was RNA transcripts that yielded the amplified TCR beta CDR3 regions. An initial round of RT-PCR targeting the TCR CDR3 relied on the HTBI primer set. TCRdb passed the multiplex PCR reads through MiXCR, listing each CDR3 protein once. The sample has roughly 98,000 distinct CDR3 sequences; 35% to 45% are singletons. As for this clonotype: Its matching antigen is unknown.

The CDR3 spans 13 residues. CDR1 is DFQATT and CDR2 is SNEGSKA in the germline V gene (reference sequence). Hyperthyroidism in the patients, aged 18 to 65, was newly diagnosed and under 2 months in duration. Each diagnosis was grounded in clinical symptoms, serum thyroxine and TRAb, thyroid ultrasound, and orbital computed tomography. Notes on the study in general: Blood also carried most thyroid clonotypes expanded above 0.001.

The TCR originated in a woman in her twenties or thirties with Graves' hyperthyroidism. V and J are TRBV20-1 and TRBJ2-7; the D gene is possibly TRBD2 (5 bases). The DNA end favors TRBJ2-5, so the J call may be wrong. Material for sequencing was peripheral blood or thyroid tissue (not recorded which). The CDR3 sequence: CSARGWAGETQYF. The CDR3, as DNA: TGCAGTGCTAGAGGGTGGGCGGGAGAGACCCAGTACTTC.